The rows below give T cell receptor beta chains drawn from one sample of a study of blood T cell repertoires in COVID-19. Assay: immunoSEQ multiplex PCR; the TCRdb copy retains only in-frame clones and omits some. This table has under 300,000 clones, roughly 82% appearing once. Material: peripheral blood. These TCRs come from an elderly woman with active or convalescent COVID-19. Each CDR3 is given without its conserved first and last residue. Some rows have no size entry. The others give once, few or many, or a class for an expanded clone.

clone_size j_call v_call cdr3_aa
NA TRBJ2-5 TRBV11-2 ASSPRTGLIQETQY
NA TRBJ2-1 TRBV10-2 ATNRGTSGNEQF
NA TRBJ2-1 TRBV9 ASSVGLGGNNEQF
NA TRBJ2-5 TRBV3-1/TRBV3-2 ASSQAYLSGETQY
once TRBJ1-2 TRBV29-1 SVAGQGSHGYT
NA TRBJ1-1 TRBV18 ASSPVRGAEAF
NA TRBJ2-7 TRBV10-3 AITLTAGGLREQY
NA TRBJ1-2 TRBV25-1 ASSWAPYGYT
NA TRBJ2-3 TRBV6-5 ASKTLAGGDRY
NA TRBJ2-2 TRBV12-3/TRBV12-4 ASSFSGGELF
many TRBJ2-1 TRBV7-9 ASSLRGTSYNEQF
once TRBJ2-1 TRBV6-5 ASTAPGGGNEQF
NA TRBJ2-7 TRBV6-5 ASNIGQGAHEQY
once TRBJ1-4 TRBV7-9 ASSLMQGRNEKLF
NA TRBJ2-1 TRBV4-2 ASSQDPGRGREQF
NA TRBJ1-2 TRBV2 ASSANNYGYT
NA TRBJ2-1 TRBV28 ASSYEYNEQF
NA TRBJ1-2 TRBV6-2/TRBV6-3 ASSYSSGGYT